Presented here are 31 T cell receptor beta chains from one specimen sequenced in a study of cytotoxic CD8 clonotypes in ibrutinib-treated CLL. Sequencing was performed with immunoSEQ multiplex PCR; in TCRdb, only in-frame clones are kept and a portion is missing. The sample has about 130,000 clones, 80% to 85% seen once. Here the sequenced sample was PBMCs, taken after 24 months of ibrutinib treatment. Source of these receptors: a human donor with chronic lymphocytic leukemia.

This chain connects TRBV7-2 to TRBJ2-5; 7 bases are a match to TRBD1. The trim removed 3 bases at V and 0 bases at J, leaving 1 base unmatched. Germline values: CDR1 SGHTA, CDR2 FQGNSA. The CDR3 consists of 14 residues. CDR3 nucleotide sequence: TGTGCCAGCAGCTTGGACAGGTACCAAGAGACCCAGTACTTC. Translation gives CASSLDRYQETQYF.

The DNA of the CDR3 is TGTGCCAGCTCACTCAACACACCCGACTCTGGGGCCAACGTCCTGACTTTC. Its translation is CASSLNTPDSGANVLTF. The chain has TRBV18 and TRBJ2-6, with D uncertain. Per germline, CDR1 KGHSH and CDR2 LQKENI. The CDR3 has 17 residues. Trimming stripped 4 bases from V and 0 bases from J, with 13 bases between.

This clone was picked up a small number of times. This chain uses TRBV4-3 with TRBJ2-4; 8 nucleotides align to TRBD1. Trimming removed 1 base from V and 4 bases from J; junction bases left unmatched: 0. This CDR3 is 14 amino acids long. Germline CDR1 reads LGHNA; CDR2 reads YSLEER. The CDR3 here is CASSQGQGKNIQYF. CDR3 coding DNA: TGCGCCAGCAGCCAAGGACAGGGGAAAAACATTCAGTACTTC.

This rearrangement joins TRBV19 to TRBJ1-2; D gene uncertain. This CDR3 contains 12 residues. Trimming shortened V by 5 bases and J by 4 bases, and 8 bases separated the two germline ends. Germline V gene data show CDR1 as LNHDA and CDR2 as SQIVND (reference sequence). This chain's CDR3 is CASSDLGYGYTF. CDR3 coding DNA: TGTGCCAGTAGTGACTTGGGCTATGGCTACACCTTC. Using reference TRBV19 and TRBJ1-2 for the parts outside the CDR3, the full variable domain is DGGITQSPKYLFRKEGQNVTLSCEQNLNHDAMYWYRQDPGQGLRLIYYSQIVNDFQKGDIAEGYSVSREKKESFPLTVTSAQKNPTAFYLCASSDLGYGYTFGSGTRLTVV.

This clone is a singleton in its sample. The rearrangement joins TRBV6-5 to TRBJ1-2; D gene unclear. The CDR3 consists of 15 residues. The germline CDR1 and CDR2 sequences are MNHEY and SVGAGI. Trimming removed 5 bases from V and 2 bases from J, with 15 bases in between. This chain's CDR3 is CASSTWGGLNYGYTF. The DNA for the CDR3 is TGTGCCAGCAGTACCTGGGGAGGGTTGAACTATGGCTACACCTTC.

This clone came up once. The J gene is TRBJ1-1, the V gene TRBV6-5, with a weak D call TRBD1 (6 bases). Trimming cost V 8 bases and J 7 bases, with 14 bases left between them. Germline V gene lookup returns CDR1 MNHEY and CDR2 SVGAGI. The CDR3 runs 12 residues. CDR3: CASYRGRGEAFF. The CDR3 DNA reads as TGTGCCAGCTATAGGGGCAGGGGTGAAGCTTTCTTT.

V usage is TRBV5-1 and J usage is TRBJ1-2; tentative D call: TRBD1 (6 bases). This CDR3 is 15 amino acids long. Germline V gives CDR1 SGHRS, CDR2 YFSETQ. Trimming removed 2 bases at V and 1 base at J, with 12 bases between. The CDR3 nucleotides read TGCGCCAGCAGCTTCGGGGACACTCGTAACTATGGCTACACCTTC. Amino acids: CASSFGDTRNYGYTF.

The chain recombines TRBV6-6 with TRBJ1-4; TRBD1 is a possible D gene (5 bases). V gave up 1 base and J gave up 6 bases, with 12 bases separating them. From germline, CDR1 is MNHNY and CDR2 SVGAGI (reference sequence). This CDR3 region has 15 residues. This CDR3 reads CASSYFGQGDEKLFF. The CDR3 DNA reads as TGTGCCAGCAGTTACTTCGGCCAGGGAGATGAAAAACTGTTTTTT.

This chain links TRBV15 with TRBJ1-3; D unresolved. The ends were cut back, 1 base at V and 4 bases at J, with 5 bases in the middle. The germline V gene encodes CDR1 LNHNV and CDR2 YYDKDF (reference sequence). The CDR3 has 13 residues. This CDR3 reads CATSRAQGNTIYF. CDR3 in DNA: TGTGCCACCAGCAGAGCCCAGGGAAACACCATATATTTT.

The CDR3: CASSLAPSGLTGELFF. CDR3 coding DNA: TGTGCCAGCAGCTTAGCCCCTAGCGGACTCACCGGGGAGCTGTTTTTT. The chain joins TRBV7-2 to TRBJ2-2, with 7 positions matching TRBD2. V was pared by 0 bases and J by 4 bases, with 5 bases of the junction left unmatched. The CDR3 sequence is 16 residues long. The germline CDR1 and CDR2 sequences are SGHTA and FQGNSA.

This chain joins TRBV6-5 and TRBJ1-1; possibly TRBD1 for D (5 bases). With 8 bases removed from V and 0 bases from J, the gap between germline ends came to 10 bases. The CDR3 runs to 13 residues. CDR1 and CDR2 (germline): MNHEY, SVGAGI. CDR3 DNA: TGTGCCAGCTGTGGGACGGTGAACACTGAAGCTTTCTTT. Amino acid sequence: CASCGTVNTEAFF.

The rearrangement links TRBV19 to TRBJ2-4, with 11 bases that match TRBD2. Germline V gives CDR1 LNHDA, CDR2 SQIVND (reference sequence). This CDR3 is 18 amino acids long. V lost 4 bases, J lost 3 bases, and 11 bases stayed unmatched. This chain's CDR3 is CASSKLAGADIGKNIQYF. The CDR3 region has the DNA TGTGCCAGTAGTAAACTAGCGGGGGCCGATATAGGCAAAAACATTCAGTACTTC.

CDR3 residues: CASSLDRVRTEAFF. DNA of the CDR3: TGTGCCAGCAGTTTAGACAGGGTGAGAACTGAAGCTTTCTTT. V and J are TRBV28 and TRBJ1-1; 7 bases are shared with TRBD1. J lost 5 bases, V lost 2 bases, and 5 bases had no gene match. Germline CDR1 reads MDHEN; CDR2 reads SYDVKM. This CDR3 spans 14 amino acids.

The J gene is TRBJ2-7, the V gene TRBV5-1, with 8 nucleotides matching TRBD1. The V and J ends lost 0 bases and 3 bases, in that order; junction bases with no gene match: 8. Germline loops: CDR1 SGHRS, CDR2 YFSETQ. The CDR3 runs to 16 residues. DNA of the CDR3: TGCGCCAGCAGCTTGGGACAGGGGAAAAGCGTCTACGAGCAGTACTTC. It encodes CASSLGQGKSVYEQYF. The complete variable domain, with remaining parts taken from reference TRBV5-1 and TRBJ2-7, reads KAGVTQTPRYLIKTRGQQVTLSCSPISGHRSVSWYQQTPGQGLQFLFEYFSETQRNKGNFPGRFSGRQFSNSRSEMNVSTLELGDSALYLCASSLGQGKSVYEQYFGPGTRLTVT.

In nucleotides, the CDR3 is TGCGCCAGCGGTCCTGGGGGTATGAGGGAGCAGTACTTC. It specifies CASGPGGMREQYF. The V call is TRBV5-1, the J call TRBJ2-7; D assignment may be TRBD1 or TRBD2 (5 bases each). V lost 7 bases and J lost 7, with 18 bases in between. Germline loops: CDR1 SGHRS, CDR2 YFSETQ. The CDR3 is 13 residues long.

CDR3 region: CAWSSDTSTDTQYF. CDR3 coding DNA: TGTGCCTGGAGTTCGGATACTAGCACAGATACGCAGTATTTT. The V and J genes are TRBV30 and TRBJ2-3; the D is unclear. The CDR3 runs 14 residues. The V and J ends lost 2 bases and 0 bases respectively, with 9 bases between them. Looked up from germline, CDR1 is GTSNPN and CDR2 is SVGIG (reference sequence).

This clone was observed a handful of times. This chain joins TRBV4-1 and TRBJ1-2; 7 bases agree with TRBD1. The germline V gene encodes CDR1 MGHRA and CDR2 YSYEKL. V shed 0 bases, J shed 3 bases, and the junction held 1 base outside the gene matches. The CDR3 loop spans 14 amino acids. The chain's CDR3 is CASSQEGQHYGYTF. The CDR3 DNA is TGCGCCAGCAGCCAAGAGGGACAGCACTATGGCTACACCTTC.

This rearrangement joins TRBV6-6 to TRBJ1-2; 8 bases are shared with TRBD1. The CDR3 contains 13 residues. V shed 6 bases, J shed 5 bases, and the junction held 5 bases outside the gene matches. Germline loops: CDR1 MNHNY, CDR2 SVGAGI (reference sequence). The CDR3 DNA is TGTGCCAGCAGCTACACAGGGGGTTATGGCTACACCTTC. Translated, it gives CASSYTGGYGYTF.

The chain links TRBV11-3 to TRBJ2-3; perhaps TRBD1 as D (6 bases). The germline gives CDR1 SGHNT, CDR2 YENEEA. V was clipped by 1 base and J by 4 bases, with 6 bases between them. The CDR3 contains 13 residues. The CDR3 here is CASSLAGADTQYF. The DNA for the CDR3 is TGTGCCAGCAGCTTAGCAGGGGCAGATACGCAGTATTTT.

The chain has TRBV5-4 and TRBJ2-5, with 9 bases identical to TRBD2. The CDR3 is 16 residues long. The trim removed 1 base at V and 5 bases at J, leaving 9 bases unmatched. Germline CDR1 SGHNT, CDR2 YYREEE (reference sequence). The chain's CDR3 is CASSLYNSGGWETQYF. CDR3 bases: TGTGCCAGCAGCTTGTATAATAGCGGGGGTTGGGAGACCCAGTACTTC. Full variable domain (missing parts from reference TRBV5-4 and TRBJ2-5): ETGVTQSPTHLIKTRGQQVTLRCSSQSGHNTVSWYQQALGQGPQFIFQYYREEENGRGNFPPRFSGLQFPNYSSELNVNALELDDSALYLCASSLYNSGGWETQYFGPGTRLLVL.

V usage is TRBV9 and J usage is TRBJ2-2; 8 nucleotides match TRBD2. Per the germline V gene, CDR1 is SGDLS and CDR2 is YYNGEE. This CDR3 comprises 17 residues. The V gene end was trimmed by 4 bases and the J gene end by 2 bases; junction bases not matched to a gene: 10. The DNA of the CDR3 is TGTGCCAGCAGCTCCCCGGGCGGGGGGACAAACACCGGGGAGCTGTTTTTT. Translation gives CASSSPGGGTNTGELFF.

The chain has TRBV7-2 and TRBJ2-3; 9 positions match TRBD1. Looked up from germline, CDR1 is SGHTA and CDR2 is FQGNSA. The junction had 2 bases not matched to a gene; V was cut back by 1 base and J by 6 bases. The CDR3 runs 14 residues. The CDR3 DNA sequence: TGTGCCAGCAGCTTAGTAGGACAGGGGGATACGCAGTATTTT. Encoded protein: CASSLVGQGDTQYF.

The sample holds a few counts of this clone. V is TRBV19 and J is TRBJ1-2; possibly TRBD1 for D (6 bases). The V end lost 3 bases, the J end lost 6 bases, and 20 bases lay between the germline ends. Germline CDR1 LNHDA, CDR2 SQIVND (reference sequence). The CDR3 runs 16 residues. This CDR3 is CASSIRTALVVNGYTF. DNA of the CDR3: TGTGCCAGTAGTATCCGGACAGCGCTAGTGGTAAATGGCTACACCTTC.

There are a few counts of this clone. The chain has TRBV7-2 and TRBJ2-7; D uncertain. This CDR3 is 14 amino acids long. Germline CDR1 and CDR2: SGHTA and FQGNSA. Trimming took 0 bases from V and 2 from J, leaving 8 bases between them. DNA of the CDR3: TGTGCCAGCAGCTTAGCCAGCAGAACCTACGAGCAGTACTTC. It is translated as CASSLASRTYEQYF.

This clone was seen a few times. The V and J genes are TRBV21-1 and TRBJ1-5. TRBV21-1 is labeled a pseudogene. This CDR3 comprises 15 residues. The DNA for the CDR3 is TGTACGCAGCAGCAGGGGACTTATAGCAATCAGCCCCAGCATTTT. Protein sequence: CTQQQGTYSNQPQHF.

J is TRBJ2-7 and V is TRBV7-8; D may correspond to TRBD1 or TRBD2 (6 bases each). The CDR3 length is 15 residues. V shed 5 bases and J shed 4 bases, with 18 bases lying between them. CDR1 SGHVS and CDR2 FQNEAQ come from the germline V gene. The CDR3 loop reads CASSPGPGAQYEQYF. Here the CDR3 DNA reads TGTGCCAGCAGCCCAGGTCCGGGGGCCCAATACGAGCAGTACTTC.

This clone was detected once. The chain uses TRBV6-5 and TRBJ2-3, with no clear D. The germline CDR1 and CDR2 sequences are MNHEY and SVGAGI. This CDR3 is built from 13 residues. The V and J ends lost 7 bases and 1 base respectively, with 9 bases between them. This CDR3 reads CASTQAGTDTQYF. The DNA for the CDR3 is TGTGCCAGCACCCAAGCAGGCACAGATACGCAGTATTTT.

This rearrangement joins TRBV6-5 to TRBJ1-1, with D uncertain. With 7 bases removed from V and 9 bases from J, the gap between germline ends came to 12 bases. Germline V lookup: CDR1 MNHEY, CDR2 SVGAGI. CDR3 length equals 11 residues. The CDR3 is CASTRGSQAFF. The CDR3 nucleotides read TGTGCCAGCACCCGAGGAAGTCAAGCTTTCTTT.

The rearrangement links TRBV25-1 to TRBJ1-4; D might be TRBD1 (6 bases). Trimming took 3 bases from V and 7 from J, leaving 12 bases between them. The CDR3 is made up of 14 amino acids. CDR1 is MGHDK, CDR2 SYGVNS, per germline. This chain's CDR3 is CASSEGGRIEKLFF. As DNA, the CDR3 is TGTGCCAGCAGTGAGGGGGGCAGAATTGAAAAACTGTTTTTT.

The chain couples TRBV14 to TRBJ2-7, with 9 bases lining up with TRBD1. The CDR3 length is 14 residues. V lost 4 bases to trimming and J lost 9 bases; unmatched junction nucleotides: 10. Per the germline V gene, CDR1 is SGHDN and CDR2 is FVKESK. CDR3 in DNA: TGTGCCAGCAGCCGACAGGGGGAACTACGGTCGCAGTACTTC. As protein: CASSRQGELRSQYF.

V and J are TRBV10-1 and TRBJ1-3; D is uncertain. Trimming removed 2 bases from V and 0 bases from J, with 5 bases in between. The CDR3 is 14 amino acids. Germline CDR1 and CDR2: WNHNN and SYGVQD (reference sequence). CDR3 sequence reads: CASSEAGSGNTIYF. The CDR3 DNA is TGCGCCAGCAGTGAGGCCGGCTCTGGAAACACCATATATTTT.